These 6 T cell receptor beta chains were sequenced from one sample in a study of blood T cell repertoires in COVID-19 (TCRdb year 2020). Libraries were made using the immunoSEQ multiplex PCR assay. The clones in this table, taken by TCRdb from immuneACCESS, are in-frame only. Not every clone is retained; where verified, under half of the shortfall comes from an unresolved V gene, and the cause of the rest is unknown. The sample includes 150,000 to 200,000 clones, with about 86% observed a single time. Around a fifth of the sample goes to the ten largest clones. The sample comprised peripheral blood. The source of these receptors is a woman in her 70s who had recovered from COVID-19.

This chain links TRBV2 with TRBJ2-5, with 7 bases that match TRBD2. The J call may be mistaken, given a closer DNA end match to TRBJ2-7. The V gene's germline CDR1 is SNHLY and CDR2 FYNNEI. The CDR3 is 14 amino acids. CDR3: CASSTAGATYEQYF. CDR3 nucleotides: TGTGCCAGCAGTACGGCGGGAGCCACCTACGAGCAGTACTTC.

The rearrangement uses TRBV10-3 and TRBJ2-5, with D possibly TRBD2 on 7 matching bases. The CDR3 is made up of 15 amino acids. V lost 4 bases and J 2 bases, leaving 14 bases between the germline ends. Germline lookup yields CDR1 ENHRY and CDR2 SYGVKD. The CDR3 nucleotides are TGTGCCATCAGTGCCGCGCGGGGGCCGCAAGAGACCCAGTACTTC. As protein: CAISAARGPQETQYF.

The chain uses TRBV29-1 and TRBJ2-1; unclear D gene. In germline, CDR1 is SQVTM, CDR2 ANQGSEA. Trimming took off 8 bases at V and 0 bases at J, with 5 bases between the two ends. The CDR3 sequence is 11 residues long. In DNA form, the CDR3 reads TGCAGCTCCAGCTCCTACAATGAGCAGTTCTTC. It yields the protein CSSSSYNEQFF.

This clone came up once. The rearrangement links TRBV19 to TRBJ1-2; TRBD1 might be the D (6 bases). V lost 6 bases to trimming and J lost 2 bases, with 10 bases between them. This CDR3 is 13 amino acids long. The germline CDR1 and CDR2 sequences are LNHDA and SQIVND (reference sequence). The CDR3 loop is CASRRDRNYGYTF. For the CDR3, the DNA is TGTGCCAGTAGAAGAGACAGGAACTATGGCTACACCTTC.

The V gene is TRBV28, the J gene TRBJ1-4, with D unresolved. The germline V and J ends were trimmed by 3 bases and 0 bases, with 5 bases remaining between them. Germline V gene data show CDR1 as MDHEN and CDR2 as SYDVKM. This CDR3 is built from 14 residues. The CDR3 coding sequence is TGTGCCAGCAGTTTCCCTGCAACTAATGAAAAACTGTTTTTT. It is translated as CASSFPATNEKLFF.

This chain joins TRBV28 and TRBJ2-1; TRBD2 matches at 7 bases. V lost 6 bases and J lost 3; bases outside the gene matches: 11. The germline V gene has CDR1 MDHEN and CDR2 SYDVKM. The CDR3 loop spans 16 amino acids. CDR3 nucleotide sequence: TGTGCCAGCAGGGGGTCTTGGGGGGAGGGCTACAATGAGCAGTTCTTC. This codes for CASRGSWGEGYNEQFF. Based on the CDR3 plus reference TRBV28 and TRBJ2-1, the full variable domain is DVKVTQSSRYLVKRTGEKVFLECVQDMDHENMFWYRQDPGLGLRLIYFSYDVKMKEKGDIPEGYSVSREKKERFSLILESASTNQTSMYLCASRGSWGEGYNEQFFGPGTRLTVL.